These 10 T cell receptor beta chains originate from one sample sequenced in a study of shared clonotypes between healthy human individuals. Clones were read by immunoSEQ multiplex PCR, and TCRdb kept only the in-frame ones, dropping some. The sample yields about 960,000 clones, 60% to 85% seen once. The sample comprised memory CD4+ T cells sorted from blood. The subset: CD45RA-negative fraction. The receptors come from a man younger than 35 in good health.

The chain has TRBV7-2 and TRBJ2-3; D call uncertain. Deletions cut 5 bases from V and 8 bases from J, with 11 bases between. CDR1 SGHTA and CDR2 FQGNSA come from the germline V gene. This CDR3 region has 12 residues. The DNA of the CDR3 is TGTGCCAGCAGCGTATCCTCCGGTACGCAGTATTTT. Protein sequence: CASSVSSGTQYF.

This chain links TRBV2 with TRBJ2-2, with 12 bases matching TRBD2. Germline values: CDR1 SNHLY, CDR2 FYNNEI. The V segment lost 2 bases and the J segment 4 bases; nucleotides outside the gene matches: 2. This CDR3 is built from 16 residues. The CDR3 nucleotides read TGTGCCAGCAGTGAACCTAGCGGGGGGGCCACCGGGGAGCTGTTTTTT. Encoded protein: CASSEPSGGATGELFF.

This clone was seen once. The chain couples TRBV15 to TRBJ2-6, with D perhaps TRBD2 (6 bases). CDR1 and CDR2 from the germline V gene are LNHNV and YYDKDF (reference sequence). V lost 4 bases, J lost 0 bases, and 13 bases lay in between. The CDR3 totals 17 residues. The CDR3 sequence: CATSKAGPTSGANVLTF. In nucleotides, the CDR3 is TGTGCCACCAGCAAGGCGGGACCTACCTCTGGGGCCAACGTCCTGACTTTC.

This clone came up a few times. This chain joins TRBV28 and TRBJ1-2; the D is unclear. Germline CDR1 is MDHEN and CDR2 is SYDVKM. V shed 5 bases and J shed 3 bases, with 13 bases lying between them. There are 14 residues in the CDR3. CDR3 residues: CASSPVAADYGYTF. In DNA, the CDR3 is TGTGCCAGCAGTCCGGTTGCAGCAGACTATGGCTACACCTTC.

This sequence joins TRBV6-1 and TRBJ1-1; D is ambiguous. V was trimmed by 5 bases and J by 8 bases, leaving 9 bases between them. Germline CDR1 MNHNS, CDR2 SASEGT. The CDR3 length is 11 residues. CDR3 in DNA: TGTGCCAGCAGTTACCCTAAAGAAGCTTTCTTT. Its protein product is CASSYPKEAFF.

For the CDR3, the DNA is TGTGCCAGCAGTGGGGCTAGCGGGGGGGCCTCCAGGAACGAGCAGTACTTC. Translation gives CASSGASGGASRNEQYF. The V call is TRBV2, the J call TRBJ2-7; 12 bases line up with TRBD2. The junction had 12 bases not matched to a gene; V was cut back by 4 bases and J by 5 bases. Germline-derived CDR1 and CDR2 are SNHLY and FYNNEI. This CDR3 has 17 residues.

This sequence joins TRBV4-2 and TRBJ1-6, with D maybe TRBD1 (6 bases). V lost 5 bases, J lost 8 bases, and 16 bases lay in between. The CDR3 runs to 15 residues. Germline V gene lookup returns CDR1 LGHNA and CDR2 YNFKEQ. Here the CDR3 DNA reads TGTGCCAGCAGCTTAAGGGGGAGTAGAGATTCACCCCTCCACTTT. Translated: CASSLRGSRDSPLHF.

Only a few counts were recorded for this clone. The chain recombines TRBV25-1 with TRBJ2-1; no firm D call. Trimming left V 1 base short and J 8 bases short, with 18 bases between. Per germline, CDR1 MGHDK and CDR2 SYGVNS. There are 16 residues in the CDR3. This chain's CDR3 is CASSEWEVERTHEQFF. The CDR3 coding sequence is TGTGCCAGCAGTGAATGGGAAGTGGAGAGGACCCATGAGCAGTTCTTC.

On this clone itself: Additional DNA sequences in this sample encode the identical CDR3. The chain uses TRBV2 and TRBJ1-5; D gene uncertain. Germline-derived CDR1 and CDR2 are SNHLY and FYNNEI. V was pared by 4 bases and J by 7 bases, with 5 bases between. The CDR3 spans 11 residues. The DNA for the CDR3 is TGTGCCAGCAGTGTGGGCCAGCCCCAGCATTTT. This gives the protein CASSVGQPQHF.

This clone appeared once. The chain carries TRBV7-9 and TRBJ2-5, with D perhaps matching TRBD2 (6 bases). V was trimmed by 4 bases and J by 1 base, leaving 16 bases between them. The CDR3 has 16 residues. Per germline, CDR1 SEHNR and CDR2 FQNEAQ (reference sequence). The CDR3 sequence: CASSSGLSTTQETQYF. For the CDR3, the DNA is TGTGCCAGCAGCTCTGGACTATCGACTACCCAAGAGACCCAGTACTTC.